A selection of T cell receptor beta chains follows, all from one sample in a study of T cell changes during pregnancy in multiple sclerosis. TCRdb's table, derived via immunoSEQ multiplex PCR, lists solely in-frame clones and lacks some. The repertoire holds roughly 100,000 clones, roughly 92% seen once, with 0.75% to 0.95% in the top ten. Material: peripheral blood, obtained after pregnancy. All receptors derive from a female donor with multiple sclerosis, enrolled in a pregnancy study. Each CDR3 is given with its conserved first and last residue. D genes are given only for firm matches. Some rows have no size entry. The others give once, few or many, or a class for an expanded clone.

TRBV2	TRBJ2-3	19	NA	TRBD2	CASSESGRLAGGVTDTQYF	TGTGCCAGCAGTGAATCGGGTAGACTAGCGGGAGGTGTCACAGATACGCAGTATTTT
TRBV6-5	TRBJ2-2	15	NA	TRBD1	CASSWDRPNTGELFF	TGTGCCAGCAGTTGGGACAGACCGAACACCGGGGAGCTGTTTTTT
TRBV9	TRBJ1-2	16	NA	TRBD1	CASSVGTVSRLEGYTF	TGTGCCAGCAGCGTGGGGACAGTAAGTCGCCTAGAGGGCTACACCTTC
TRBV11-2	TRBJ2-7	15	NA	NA	CASSGRQDKTYEQYF	TGTGCCAGCAGCGGCCGACAGGATAAGACTTACGAGCAGTACTTC
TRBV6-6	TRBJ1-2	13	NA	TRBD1	CASSLTGDYGYTF	TGTGCCAGCAGCCTTACAGGGGACTATGGCTACACCTTC
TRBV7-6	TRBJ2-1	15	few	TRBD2	CASSLLPSGNNEQFF	TGTGCCAGCAGCTTACTTCCTAGCGGGAACAATGAGCAGTTCTTC
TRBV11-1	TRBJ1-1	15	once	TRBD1	CASSHSGGPNTEAFF	TGTGCCAGCAGCCATTCAGGGGGCCCGAACACTGAAGCTTTCTTT
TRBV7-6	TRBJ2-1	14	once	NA	CASSFAAGYNEQFF	TGTGCCAGCAGCTTCGCGGCGGGCTACAATGAGCAGTTCTTC
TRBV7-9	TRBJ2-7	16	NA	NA	CASSLEAGASSYEQYF	TGTGCCAGCAGCTTAGAGGCGGGGGCGAGCTCCTACGAGCAGTACTTC
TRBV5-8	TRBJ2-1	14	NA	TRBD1	CASSVGQGSDEQFF	TGTGCCAGCAGCGTGGGACAGGGGAGCGATGAGCAGTTCTTC
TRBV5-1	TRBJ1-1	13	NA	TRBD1	CASSGDRGREAFF	TGCGCCAGCAGCGGGGACAGGGGGCGCGAGGCTTTCTTT
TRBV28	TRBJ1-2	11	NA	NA	CASSLGLGYTF	TGTGCCAGCAGTTTAGGCTTGGGCTACACCTTC
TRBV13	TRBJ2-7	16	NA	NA	CASSLAPGRVHYEQYF	TGTGCCAGCAGCTTAGCTCCGGGCAGGGTCCACTACGAGCAGTACTTC
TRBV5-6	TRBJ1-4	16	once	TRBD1	CASSPWGTVVSEKLFF	TGTGCCAGCAGCCCCTGGGGGACAGTCGTTAGTGAAAAACTGTTTTTT
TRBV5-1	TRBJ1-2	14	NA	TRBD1	CASSSGQPLDGYTF	TGCGCCAGCAGCTCGGGACAGCCGTTGGATGGCTACACCTTC
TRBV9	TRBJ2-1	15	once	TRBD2	CASSHGTSGSSEQFF	TGTGCCAGCAGCCACGGGACTAGCGGGTCCTCGGAGCAGTTCTTC
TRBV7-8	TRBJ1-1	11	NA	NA	CASKLYTEAFF	TGTGCCAGCAAGCTATATACTGAAGCTTTCTTT
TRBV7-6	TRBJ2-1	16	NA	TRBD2	CASSLMSGGNNGEQFF	TGTGCCAGCAGCTTAATGAGCGGGGGGAACAACGGTGAGCAGTTCTTC
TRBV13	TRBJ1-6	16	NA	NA	CASSSNTGNYNSPLHF	TGTGCCAGCAGCTCAAATACCGGGAATTATAATTCACCCCTCCACTTT
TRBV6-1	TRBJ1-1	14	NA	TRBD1	CASRPGQGMTEAFF	TGTGCCAGCAGACCGGGACAGGGGATGACTGAAGCTTTCTTT
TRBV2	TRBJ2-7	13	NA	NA	CASQQGRFYEQYF	TGTGCCAGCCAGCAGGGCAGATTCTACGAGCAGTACTTC
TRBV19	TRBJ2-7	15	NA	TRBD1	CASSDYTDRDGEQYF	TGTGCCAGTAGCGATTATACAGACAGGGACGGCGAGCAGTACTTC
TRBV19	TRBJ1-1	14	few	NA	CASSIGGGNTEAFF	TGTGCCAGTAGTATTGGCGGCGGGAACACTGAAGCTTTCTTT
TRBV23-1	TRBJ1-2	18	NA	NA	CASSPRQGPSAFAYGYTF	TGCGCCAGCAGTCCACGGCAGGGTCCCTCTGCCTTTGCCTATGGCTACACCTTC
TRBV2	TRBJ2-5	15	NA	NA	CASSGLADTPETQYF	TGTGCCAGCAGTGGTTTGGCGGATACGCCGGAGACCCAGTACTTC
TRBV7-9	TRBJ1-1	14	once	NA	CASRRDTPNTEAFF	TGTGCCAGCAGACGCGACACACCTAACACAGAAGCTTTCTTT
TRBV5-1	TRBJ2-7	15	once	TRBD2	CASSANLAGLYEQYF	TGCGCCAGCAGCGCGAATCTAGCGGGGCTTTACGAGCAGTACTTC
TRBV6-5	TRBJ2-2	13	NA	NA	CASSYLSSGELFF	TGTGCCAGCAGTTACCTTAGTTCCGGGGAGCTGTTTTTT
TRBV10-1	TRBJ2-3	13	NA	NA	CASRPAGTDTQYF	TGCGCCAGCAGGCCGGCGGGCACAGATACGCAGTATTTT
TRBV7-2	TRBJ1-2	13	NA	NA	CASSLEVGWGYTF	TGTGCCAGCAGCTTAGAGGTGGGCTGGGGCTACACCTTC
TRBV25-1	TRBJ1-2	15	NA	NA	CASSGRQGGNYGYTF	TGTGCCAGCAGTGGCCGGCAGGGAGGGAACTATGGCTACACCTTC
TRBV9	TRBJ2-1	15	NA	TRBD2	CASSSGGLAGRGQFF	TGTGCCAGCAGCTCGGGGGGCCTAGCGGGTAGGGGGCAGTTCTTC
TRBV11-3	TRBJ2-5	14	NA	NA	CASSLAYGKETQYF	TGTGCCAGCAGCTTAGCCTACGGGAAAGAGACCCAGTACTTC
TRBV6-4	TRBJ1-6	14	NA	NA	CASSDPQGSSPLHF	TGTGCCAGCAGTGACCCCCAGGGCTCCTCACCCCTCCACTTT
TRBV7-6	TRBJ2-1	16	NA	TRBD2	CASSLAGGTTYNEQFF	TGTGCCAGCAGCTTAGCGGGGGGGACTACCTACAATGAGCAGTTCTTC
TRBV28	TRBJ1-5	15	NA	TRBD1	CASSTGDLVLWAQHF	TGTGCCAGTAGCACAGGGGACCTCGTCCTATGGGCCCAGCATTTT
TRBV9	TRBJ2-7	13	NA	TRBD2	CASSRLAFAEQYF	TGTGCCAGCTCTAGACTAGCGTTCGCCGAGCAGTACTTC
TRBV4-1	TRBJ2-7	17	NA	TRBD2	CASSPPGPGGTVYEQYF	TGCGCCAGCAGCCCCCCGGGCCCGGGGGGTACGGTCTACGAGCAGTACTTC
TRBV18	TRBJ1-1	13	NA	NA	CASSPALDTEAFF	TGTGCCAGCTCACCAGCGCTGGACACTGAAGCTTTCTTT
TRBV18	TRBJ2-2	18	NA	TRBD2	CASSPIASGGPNTGELFF	TGTGCCAGCTCACCAATCGCTAGCGGGGGCCCGAACACCGGGGAGCTGTTTTTT
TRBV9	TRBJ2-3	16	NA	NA	CASSASARLYTDTQYF	TGTGCCAGCAGCGCCAGTGCTAGGTTATACACAGATACGCAGTATTTT
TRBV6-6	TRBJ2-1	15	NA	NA	CASSRRDTTYNEQFF	TGTGCCAGCAGTCGCCGGGACACTACCTACAATGAGCAGTTCTTC